Reported below is one T cell receptor beta chain. This CDR3 is built from 16 residues. The germline gives CDR1 DFQATT, CDR2 SNEGSKA (reference sequence). The ends were cut back, 6 bases at V and 1 base at J, with 16 bases in the middle. For the second PCR, which ran for about 7 to 11 cycles, a sample-barcoded 5' primer and a J-beta primer mix were used. TCRdb called the 5' RACE reads again in MiXCR, with one record for every CDR3 protein. The sample gives 600,000 or so distinct CDR3 sequences, under 55% of which show up once; 20% to 25% is in the top ten. The study recruited healthy Caucasian donors from Russia who were aged about 6 to 100. This record comes from a study of blood T cells in healthy people across ages.

The receptor's source is an older man in good health. Sequencing was done on a sample of blood. This chain links TRBV20-1 with TRBJ1-6; D gene unclear. The chain's CDR3 is CSAPRPAGSYNSPLHF. The CDR3 DNA reads TGCAGTGCGCCCCGTCCCGCCGGATCCTATAATTCACCCCTCCACTTT.